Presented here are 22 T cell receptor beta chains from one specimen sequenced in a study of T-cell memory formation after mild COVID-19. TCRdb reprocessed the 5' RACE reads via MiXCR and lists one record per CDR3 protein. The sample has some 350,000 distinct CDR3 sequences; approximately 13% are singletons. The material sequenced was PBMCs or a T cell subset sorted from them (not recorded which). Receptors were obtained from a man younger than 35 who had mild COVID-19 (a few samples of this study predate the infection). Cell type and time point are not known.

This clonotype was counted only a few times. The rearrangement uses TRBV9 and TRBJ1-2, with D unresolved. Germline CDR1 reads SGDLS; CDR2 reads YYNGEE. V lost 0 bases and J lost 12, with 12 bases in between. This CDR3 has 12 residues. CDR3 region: CASSVDGRQNTF. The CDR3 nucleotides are TGTGCCAGCAGCGTAGATGGAAGGCAGAACACCTTC.

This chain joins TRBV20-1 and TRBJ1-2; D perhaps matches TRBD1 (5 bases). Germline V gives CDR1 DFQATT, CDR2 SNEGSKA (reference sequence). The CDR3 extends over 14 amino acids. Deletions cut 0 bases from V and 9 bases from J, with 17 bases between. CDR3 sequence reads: CSARDSPGIKSYTF. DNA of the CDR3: TGCAGTGCTAGAGATTCCCCAGGGATAAAGAGCTACACCTTC.

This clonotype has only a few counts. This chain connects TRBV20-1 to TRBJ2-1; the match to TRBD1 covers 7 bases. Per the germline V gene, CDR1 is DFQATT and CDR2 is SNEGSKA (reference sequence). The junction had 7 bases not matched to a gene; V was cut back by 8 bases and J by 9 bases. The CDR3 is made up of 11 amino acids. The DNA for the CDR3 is TGCAGTCCTCGGGGACAGTTTGAGCAGTTCTTC. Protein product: CSPRGQFEQFF.

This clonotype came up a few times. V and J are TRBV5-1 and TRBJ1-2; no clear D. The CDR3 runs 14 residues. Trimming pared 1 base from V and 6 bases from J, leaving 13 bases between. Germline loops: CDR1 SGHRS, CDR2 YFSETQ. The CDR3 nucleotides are TGCGCCAGCAGCTTGACAGCTCAGAGCGATGGCTACACCTTC. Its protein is CASSLTAQSDGYTF.

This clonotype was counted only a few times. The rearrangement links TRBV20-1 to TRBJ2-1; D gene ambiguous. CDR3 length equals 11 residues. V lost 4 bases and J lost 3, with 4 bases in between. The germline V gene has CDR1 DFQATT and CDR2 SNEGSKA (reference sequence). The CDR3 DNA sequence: TGCAGTGCTAACAGCTACAATGAGCAGTTCTTC. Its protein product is CSANSYNEQFF.

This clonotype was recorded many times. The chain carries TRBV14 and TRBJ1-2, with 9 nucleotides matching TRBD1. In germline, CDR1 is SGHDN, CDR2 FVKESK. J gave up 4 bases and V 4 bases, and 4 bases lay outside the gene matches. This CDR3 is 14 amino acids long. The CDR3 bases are TGTGCCAGCAGCCCCGGGACAGGGATCTATGGCTACACCTTC. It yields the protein CASSPGTGIYGYTF.

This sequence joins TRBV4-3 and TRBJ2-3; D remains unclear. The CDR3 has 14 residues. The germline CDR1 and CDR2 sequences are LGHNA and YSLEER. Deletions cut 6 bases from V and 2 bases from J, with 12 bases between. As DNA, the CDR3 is TGCGCCAGCAGGTCAGCTGAGGACACAGATACGCAGTATTTT. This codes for CASRSAEDTDTQYF.

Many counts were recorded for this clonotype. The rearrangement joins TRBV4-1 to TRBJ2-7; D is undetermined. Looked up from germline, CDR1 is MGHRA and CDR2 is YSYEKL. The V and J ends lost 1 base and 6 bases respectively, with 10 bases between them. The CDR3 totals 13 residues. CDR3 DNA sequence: TGCGCCAGCAGCCAAGTTGTTCGGGTCGAGCAGTACTTC. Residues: CASSQVVRVEQYF.

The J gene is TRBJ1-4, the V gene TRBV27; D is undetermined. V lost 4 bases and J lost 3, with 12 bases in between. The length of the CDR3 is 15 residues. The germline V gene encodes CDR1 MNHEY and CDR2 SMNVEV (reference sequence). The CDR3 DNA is TGTGCCAGCAGTTCGAGAACGGACCCTAATGAAAAACTGTTTTTT. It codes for CASSSRTDPNEKLFF.

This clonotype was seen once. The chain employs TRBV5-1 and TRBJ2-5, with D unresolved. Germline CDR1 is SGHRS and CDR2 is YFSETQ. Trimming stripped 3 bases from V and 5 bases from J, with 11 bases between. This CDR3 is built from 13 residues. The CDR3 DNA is TGCGCCAGCAGCTGGAGTGGGTTTGAGACCCAGTACTTC. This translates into CASSWSGFETQYF.

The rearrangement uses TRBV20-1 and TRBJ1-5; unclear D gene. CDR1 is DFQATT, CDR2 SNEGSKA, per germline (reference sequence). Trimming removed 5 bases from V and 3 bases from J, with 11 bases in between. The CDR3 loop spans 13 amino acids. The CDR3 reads CSARLTLNQPQHF. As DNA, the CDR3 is TGCAGTGCTCGGCTTACCCTCAATCAGCCCCAGCATTTT.

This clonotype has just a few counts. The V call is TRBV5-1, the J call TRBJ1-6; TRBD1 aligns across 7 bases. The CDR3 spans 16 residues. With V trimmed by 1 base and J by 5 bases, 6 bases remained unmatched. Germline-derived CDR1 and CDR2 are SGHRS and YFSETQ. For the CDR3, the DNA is TGCGCCAGCAGCTTGTCTGGGACAGCGAATAATTCACCCCTCCACTTT. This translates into CASSLSGTANNSPLHF. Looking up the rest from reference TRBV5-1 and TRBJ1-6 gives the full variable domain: KAGVTQTPRYLIKTRGQQVTLSCSPISGHRSVSWYQQTPGQGLQFLFEYFSETQRNKGNFPGRFSGRQFSNSRSEMNVSTLELGDSALYLCASSLSGTANNSPLHFGNGTRLTVT.

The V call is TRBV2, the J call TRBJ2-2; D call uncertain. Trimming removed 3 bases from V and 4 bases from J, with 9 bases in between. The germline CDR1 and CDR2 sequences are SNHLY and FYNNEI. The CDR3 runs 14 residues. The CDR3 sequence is CASSDKGSTGELFF. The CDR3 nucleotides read TGTGCCAGCAGTGATAAGGGCAGCACCGGGGAGCTGTTTTTT.

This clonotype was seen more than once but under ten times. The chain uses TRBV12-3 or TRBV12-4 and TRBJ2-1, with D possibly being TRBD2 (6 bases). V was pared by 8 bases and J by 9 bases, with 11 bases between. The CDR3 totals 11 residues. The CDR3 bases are TGTGCCAGCCGTACGGAGGGTGAGCAGTTCTTC. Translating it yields CASRTEGEQFF.

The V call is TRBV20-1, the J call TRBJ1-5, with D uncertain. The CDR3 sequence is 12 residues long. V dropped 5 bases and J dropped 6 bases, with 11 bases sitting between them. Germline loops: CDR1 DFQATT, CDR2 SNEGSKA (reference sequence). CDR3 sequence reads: CSAVLGFQPQHF. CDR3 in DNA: TGCAGTGCTGTATTGGGATTTCAGCCCCAGCATTTT.

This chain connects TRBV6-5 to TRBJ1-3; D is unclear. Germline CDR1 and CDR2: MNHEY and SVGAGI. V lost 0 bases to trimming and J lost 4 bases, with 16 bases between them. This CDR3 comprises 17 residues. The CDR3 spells CASSYSISLTSGNTIYF. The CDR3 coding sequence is TGTGCCAGCAGTTACTCGATATCCCTCACTTCGGGAAACACCATATATTTT.

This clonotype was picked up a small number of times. The CDR3 protein is CASSRRTSGVEQFF. The DNA for the CDR3 is TGTGCCAGCAGCCGACGGACTAGCGGGGTTGAGCAGTTCTTC. The chain employs TRBV14 and TRBJ2-1; 12 bases match TRBD2. The CDR3 sequence is 14 residues long. The ends lost 4 bases at V and 9 bases at J; junction bases unmatched: 4. Germline loops: CDR1 SGHDN, CDR2 FVKESK.

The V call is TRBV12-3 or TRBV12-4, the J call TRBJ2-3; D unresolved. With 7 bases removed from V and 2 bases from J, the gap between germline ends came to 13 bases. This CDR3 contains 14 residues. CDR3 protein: CASTPMGFTDTQYF. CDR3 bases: TGTGCCAGCACCCCGATGGGTTTCACAGATACGCAGTATTTT.

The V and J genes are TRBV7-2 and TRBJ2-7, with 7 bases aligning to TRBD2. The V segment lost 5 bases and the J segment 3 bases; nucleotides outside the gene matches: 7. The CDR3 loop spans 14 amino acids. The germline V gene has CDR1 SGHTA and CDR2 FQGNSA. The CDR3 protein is CASSVGGNNYEQYF. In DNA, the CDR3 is TGTGCCAGCAGCGTGGGAGGGAATAACTACGAGCAGTACTTC.

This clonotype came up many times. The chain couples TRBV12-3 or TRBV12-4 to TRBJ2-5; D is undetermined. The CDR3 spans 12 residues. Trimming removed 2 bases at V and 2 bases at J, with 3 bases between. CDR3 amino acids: CASSLWQETQYF. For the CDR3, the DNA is TGTGCCAGCAGTTTATGGCAAGAGACCCAGTACTTC.

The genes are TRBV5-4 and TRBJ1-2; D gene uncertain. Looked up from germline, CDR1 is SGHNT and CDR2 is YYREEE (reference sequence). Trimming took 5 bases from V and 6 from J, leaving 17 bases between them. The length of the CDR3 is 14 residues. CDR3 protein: CASRLGEGWNGYTF. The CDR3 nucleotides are TGTGCCAGCAGACTCGGAGAGGGTTGGAATGGCTACACCTTC. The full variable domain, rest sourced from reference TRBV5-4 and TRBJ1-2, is ETGVTQSPTHLIKTRGQQVTLRCSSQSGHNTVSWYQQALGQGPQFIFQYYREEENGRGNFPPRFSGLQFPNYSSELNVNALELDDSALYLCASRLGEGWNGYTFGSGTRLTVV.

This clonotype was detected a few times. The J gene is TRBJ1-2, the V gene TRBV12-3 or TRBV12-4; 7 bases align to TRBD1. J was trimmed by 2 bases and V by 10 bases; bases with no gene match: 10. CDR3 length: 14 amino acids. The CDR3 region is CATLDRAHNYGYTF. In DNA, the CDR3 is TGTGCCACCCTAGACAGGGCCCACAACTATGGCTACACCTTC.